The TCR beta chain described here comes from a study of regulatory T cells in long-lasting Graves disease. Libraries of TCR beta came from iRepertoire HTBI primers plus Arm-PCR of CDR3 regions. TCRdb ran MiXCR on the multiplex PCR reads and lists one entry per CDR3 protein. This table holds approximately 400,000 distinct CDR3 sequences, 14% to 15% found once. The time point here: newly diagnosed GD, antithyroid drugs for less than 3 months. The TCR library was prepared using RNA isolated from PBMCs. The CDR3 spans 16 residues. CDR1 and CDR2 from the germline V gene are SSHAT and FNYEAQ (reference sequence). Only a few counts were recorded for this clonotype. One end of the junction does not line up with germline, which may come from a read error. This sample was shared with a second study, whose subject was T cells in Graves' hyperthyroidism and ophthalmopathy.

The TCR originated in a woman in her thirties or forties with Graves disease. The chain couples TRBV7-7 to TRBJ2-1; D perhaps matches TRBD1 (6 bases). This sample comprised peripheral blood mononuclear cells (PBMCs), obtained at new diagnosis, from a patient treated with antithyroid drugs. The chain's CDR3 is CASSLDIQGRIDEQFF. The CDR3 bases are TGTGCTAGCAGCTTAGACATCCAGGGGCGGATCGATGAGCAGTTCTTC.